The rows below give T cell receptor beta chains drawn from one sample of a study of blood T cell repertoires in COVID-19. This table comes from immunoSEQ multiplex PCR, and its TCRdb copy is limited to in-frame clones, with some not included. The sample has about 43,000 clones; around 85% are singletons. The sequencing sample was made of peripheral blood. All receptors derive from a woman aged 55-75 years with acute or convalescent COVID-19. Both conserved end residues are part of each CDR3. A D gene is named only where the DNA matches it firmly. For some rows the clone size is stated as once, few or many, or as a class when expanded; others skip it.

NA	TRBV5-6	NA	11	TRBJ2-7	TGTGCCAGCAGCTTCGGGGGCGAGCAGTACTTC	CASSFGGEQYF
few	TRBV30	TRBD2	14	TRBJ2-7	TGTGCCTGGAGACCAGCGGGAGGGGTGTTTGAACAGTACTTC	CAWRPAGGVFEQYF
NA	TRBV30	NA	13	TRBJ2-5	TGTGCCTGCGAGAGAGGGCGAGGGGAGACCCAGTACTTC	CACERGRGETQYF
NA	TRBV7-2	TRBD1	16	TRBJ1-2	TGTGCCAGCAGCTCGCACAGGGGGCCCCTTAACTATGGCTACACCTTC	CASSSHRGPLNYGYTF
NA	TRBV6-5	NA	13	TRBJ1-4	TGTGCCAGCAGGGAGGGAACTAATGAAAAACTGTTTTTT	CASREGTNEKLFF
NA	TRBV19	TRBD2	13	TRBJ2-1	TGTGCCAGTGATGCGGGGGGCGACAATGAGCAGTTCTTC	CASDAGGDNEQFF
NA	TRBV6-2/TRBV6-3	TRBD2	16	TRBJ2-1	TGTGCCAGCAGTTACCTCCGGGGGGGCCTTAGGAATGAGCAGTTCTTC	CASSYLRGGLRNEQFF
NA	TRBV7-2	NA	17	TRBJ1-5	TGTGCCAGCAGCCACAATCCTCAGGGGAAGGCCAATCAGCCCCAGCATTTT	CASSHNPQGKANQPQHF
NA	TRBV3-1/TRBV3-2	TRBD2	16	TRBJ2-2	TGTGCCAGCAGCCAAGAACTAGCGGTAGTCACCGGGGAGCTGTTTTTT	CASSQELAVVTGELFF
NA	TRBV19	TRBD1	17	TRBJ1-5	TGTGCCAGTACCGGCGGCGGACAGGGGGCTGTAAGTCAGCCCCAGCATTTT	CASTGGGQGAVSQPQHF
NA	TRBV7-8	TRBD1	13	TRBJ2-7	TGTGCCAGCAGCCCGGGGACAGGGTCCGAGCAGTACTTC	CASSPGTGSEQYF